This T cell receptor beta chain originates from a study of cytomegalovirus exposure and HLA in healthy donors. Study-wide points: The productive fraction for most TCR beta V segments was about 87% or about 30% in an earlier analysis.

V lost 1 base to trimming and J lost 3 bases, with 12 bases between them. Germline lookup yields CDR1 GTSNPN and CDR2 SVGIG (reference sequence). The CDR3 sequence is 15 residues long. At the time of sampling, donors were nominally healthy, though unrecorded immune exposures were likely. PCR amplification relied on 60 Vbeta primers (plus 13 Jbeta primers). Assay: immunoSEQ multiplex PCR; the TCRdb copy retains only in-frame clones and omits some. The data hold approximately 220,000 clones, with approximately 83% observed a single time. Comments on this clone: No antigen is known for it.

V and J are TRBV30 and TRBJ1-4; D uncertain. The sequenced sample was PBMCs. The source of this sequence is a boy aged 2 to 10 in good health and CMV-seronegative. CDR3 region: CAWSEAGRPNEKLFF. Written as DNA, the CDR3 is TGTGCCTGGAGTGAGGCGGGCCGACCTAATGAAAAACTGTTTTTT.